A single sample is the source of the 26 T cell receptor beta chains below, sequenced in a study of blood T cell repertoires in COVID-19. The repertoire was sequenced with immunoSEQ multiplex PCR; TCRdb's copy has only in-frame clones and lacks some. The repertoire holds about 150,000 clones, with around 82% as singletons. The sample comprised peripheral blood. The source of these receptors is a man aged 55 to 69 with COVID-19, enrolled during active disease.

This chain joins TRBV20-1 and TRBJ1-1; D might be TRBD1 (5 bases). Trimming removed 7 bases at V and 11 bases at J, with 17 bases between. Germline CDR1 DFQATT, CDR2 SNEGSKA (reference sequence). The CDR3 has 11 amino acids. The CDR3 DNA follows: TGCAGTGTTGTGGGGCTTAAGTTGGCTTTCTTT. It specifies CSVVGLKLAFF.

V usage is TRBV19 and J usage is TRBJ2-3; TRBD1 agrees at 7 bases. The CDR3 spans 14 residues. Losses at the gene ends were 6 bases for V and 5 bases for J; bases not matched to a gene: 8. Germline values: CDR1 LNHDA, CDR2 SQIVND (reference sequence). The CDR3 nucleotides read TGTGCCAGTAGGAATACAGGGGCGAAAGATACGCAGTATTTT. Its protein product is CASRNTGAKDTQYF.

V usage is TRBV18 and J usage is TRBJ1-5; TRBD1 matches at 7 bases. The V gene's germline CDR1 is KGHSH and CDR2 LQKENI. Trimming at V came to 6 bases and at J to 6 bases, leaving 5 bases not matched to a gene. CDR3 length equals 13 residues. The CDR3 DNA reads as TGTGCCAGCTCGTTAGACAGGGCTCAGCCCCAGCATTTT. Amino acids: CASSLDRAQPQHF.

The rearrangement joins TRBV6-4 to TRBJ1-1, with 10 bases that match TRBD1. The germline CDR1 and CDR2 sequences are MRHNA and SNTAGT. J lost 4 bases, V lost 5 bases, and 4 bases had no gene match. This CDR3 region has 14 residues. The CDR3 sequence: CASSRDRGATEAFF. The CDR3, as DNA: TGTGCCAGCAGTCGGGACAGGGGAGCCACTGAAGCTTTCTTT.

This sequence joins TRBV6-5 and TRBJ1-1; D may be TRBD1 (6 bases). The length of the CDR3 is 14 residues. V lost 6 bases and J 1 base, leaving 12 bases between the germline ends. The germline V gene has CDR1 MNHEY and CDR2 SVGAGI. CDR3 region: CASRTEDRNTEAFF. In DNA form, the CDR3 reads TGTGCCAGCAGGACGGAGGACAGGAACACTGAAGCTTTCTTT.

The chain is built from TRBV18 and TRBJ2-1; a weak D match, TRBD2 (5 bases). The V gene's germline CDR1 is KGHSH and CDR2 LQKENI. V lost 3 bases and J lost 4, with 13 bases in between. The CDR3 has 15 amino acids. The CDR3 sequence: CASSPTRGQYNEQFF. Here the CDR3 DNA reads TGTGCCAGCTCACCGACAAGAGGGCAGTACAATGAGCAGTTCTTC.

This clone was counted a few times. The DNA for the CDR3 is TGTGCCATCAGCGGGACAGAGAGCCAAGAGACCCAGTACTTC. The encoded protein is CAISGTESQETQYF. The chain combines TRBV10-3 with TRBJ2-5; TRBD1 matches at 7 bases. The J segment lost 1 base and the V segment lost 6 bases, leaving 5 bases of the junction unmatched. The CDR3 has 14 amino acids. Germline loops: CDR1 ENHRY, CDR2 SYGVKD.

V gene TRBV7-2 combines with J gene TRBJ2-1; 7 nucleotides match TRBD2. The CDR3 consists of 17 residues. Germline V CDR1 and CDR2: SGHTA, FQGNSA. V was pared by 4 bases and J by 4 bases, with 13 bases of the junction left unmatched. The CDR3 nucleotides are TGTGCCAGCAGCTCTATCCTCGTCAGGACTAGATACAATGAGCAGTTCTTC. Translation: CASSSILVRTRYNEQFF.

This sequence joins TRBV2 and TRBJ1-5; D is unresolved. Germline lookup yields CDR1 SNHLY and CDR2 FYNNEI. The CDR3 contains 13 residues. V lost 5 bases and J 6 bases, leaving 11 bases between the germline ends. CDR3 sequence: CASSNEAFQPQHF. CDR3 in DNA: TGTGCCAGCAGTAATGAAGCATTTCAGCCCCAGCATTTT. The whole variable domain, remainder taken from reference TRBV2 and TRBJ1-5, is EPEVTQTPSHQVTQMGQEVILRCVPISNHLYFYWYRQILGQKVEFLVSFYNNEISEKSEIFDDQFSVERPDGSNFTLKIRSTKLEDSAMYFCASSNEAFQPQHFGDGTRLSIL.

The rearrangement joins TRBV3-1 (or the pseudogene TRBV3-2) to TRBJ1-3, with D unresolved. This CDR3 has 15 residues. Between the trimmed V and J ends, which lost 2 bases and 0 bases, there was a span of 8 bases. Per the germline V gene, CDR1 is LGHDT and CDR2 is YNNKEL (reference sequence). CDR3 in DNA: TGTGCCAGCAGCCAAAGCCATACCTCTGGAAACACCATATATTTT. Its translation is CASSQSHTSGNTIYF.

The rearrangement uses TRBV18 and TRBJ1-2, with D hard to call. V lost 8 bases, J lost 7 bases, and 17 bases lay in between. The CDR3 extends over 13 amino acids. Germline V gene lookup returns CDR1 KGHSH and CDR2 LQKENI. In nucleotides, the CDR3 is TGTGCCAGCACTGAACTGGAGGGTGCTGGCTACACCTTC. Translating it yields CASTELEGAGYTF.

The J gene is TRBJ1-2, the V gene TRBV12-3 or TRBV12-4; a possible D gene is TRBD1 (6 bases). CDR3 size: 13 residues. Trimming cost V 6 bases and J 8 bases, with 16 bases left between them. The CDR3: CASSNNREYGYTF. CDR3 sequence (DNA): TGTGCCAGCAGCAATAACAGGGAGTACGGCTACACCTTC.

The chain couples TRBV12-3 or TRBV12-4 to TRBJ1-2, with D unclear. This CDR3 spans 11 amino acids. Trimming stripped 7 bases from V and 5 bases from J, with 8 bases between. The CDR3 coding sequence is TGTGCCAGCAAGCGGGTGTATGGCTACACCTTC. This translates into CASKRVYGYTF.

The chain combines TRBV11-3 with TRBJ1-1; D is perhaps TRBD1 (5 bases). Between the trimmed V and J ends, which lost 3 bases and 6 bases, there was a span of 14 bases. Looked up from germline, CDR1 is SGHNT and CDR2 is YENEEA. CDR3 size: 14 residues. CDR3 sequence: CASSFGGGGAEAFF. The CDR3, as DNA: TGTGCCAGCAGCTTCGGGGGGGGAGGTGCTGAAGCTTTCTTT.

The chain recombines TRBV19 with TRBJ1-1, with D perhaps matching TRBD1 (6 bases). Germline loops: CDR1 LNHDA, CDR2 SQIVND (reference sequence). V lost 4 bases and J 1 base, leaving 7 bases between the germline ends. There are 13 residues in the CDR3. The CDR3 DNA reads as TGTGCCAGTAGTAGGACAGAGAACACTGAAGCTTTCTTT. Its protein product is CASSRTENTEAFF. Complete variable domain (other parts from reference TRBV19 and TRBJ1-1): DGGITQSPKYLFRKEGQNVTLSCEQNLNHDAMYWYRQDPGQGLRLIYYSQIVNDFQKGDIAEGYSVSREKKESFPLTVTSAQKNPTAFYLCASSRTENTEAFFGQGTRLTVV.

The V gene is TRBV12-3 or TRBV12-4, the J gene TRBJ1-1; perhaps TRBD1 as D (6 bases). V lost 7 bases to trimming and J lost 1 base, with 10 bases between them. The CDR3 is made up of 13 amino acids. CDR3 DNA sequence: TGTGCCAGCAAGGACAGCAGGAACACTGAAGCTTTCTTT. Translating gives CASKDSRNTEAFF.

This clone was picked up one time. The chain links TRBV30 to TRBJ2-3; D not resolved. Germline assignment: CDR1 GTSNPN and CDR2 SVGIG (reference sequence). CDR3 length equals 12 residues. Between the trimmed V and J ends, which lost 8 bases and 0 bases, there was a span of 9 bases. CDR3 loop: CALPESTDTQYF. The CDR3 nucleotides read TGTGCCCTCCCGGAGAGCACAGATACGCAGTATTTT.

The table lists this clone with a few counts. The sample has other DNA sequences that encode this CDR3 too. The chain is built from TRBV10-3 and TRBJ1-2; unclear D gene. The V end was cut by 6 bases, the J end by 0 bases, with 8 bases between. The CDR3 has 13 amino acids. The germline CDR1 and CDR2 sequences are ENHRY and SYGVKD. The CDR3 loop is CAIRAGTNYGYTF. The CDR3 coding sequence is TGTGCCATCAGAGCCGGGACTAACTATGGCTACACCTTC.

V gene TRBV28 combines with J gene TRBJ1-1, with D maybe TRBD1 (6 bases). The CDR3 spans 13 residues. Germline loops: CDR1 MDHEN, CDR2 SYDVKM. The ends were cut back, 6 bases at V and 4 bases at J, with 12 bases in the middle. In DNA, the CDR3 is TGTGCCAGCAGGCTAGGGGGGGCCACTGAAGCTTTCTTT. It codes for CASRLGGATEAFF.

This clone appeared a few times. This chain connects TRBV3-1 (or the pseudogene TRBV3-2) to TRBJ1-1; the D gene is possibly TRBD1 (6 bases). Per the germline V gene, CDR1 is LGHDT and CDR2 is YNNKEL (reference sequence). Deletions cut 6 bases from V and 6 bases from J, with 11 bases between. The length of the CDR3 is 12 residues. The CDR3 coding sequence is TGTGCCAGCAGGGAAGGGGGTTCTGAAGCTTTCTTT. Protein: CASREGGSEAFF.

The chain employs TRBV20-1 and TRBJ2-5, with D uncertain. Germline V gene data show CDR1 as DFQATT and CDR2 as SNEGSKA (reference sequence). Trimming removed 3 bases from V and 5 bases from J, with 7 bases in between. The CDR3 is made up of 11 amino acids. The chain's CDR3 is CSARTRETQYF. DNA of the CDR3: TGCAGTGCTAGGACCAGGGAGACCCAGTACTTC.

This chain joins TRBV19 and TRBJ2-1, with D perhaps matching TRBD1 (5 bases). From germline, CDR1 is LNHDA and CDR2 SQIVND (reference sequence). V was trimmed by 8 bases and J by 3 bases, leaving 8 bases between them. This CDR3 region has 12 residues. CDR3: CASGQGYNEQFF. The CDR3, as DNA: TGTGCCAGTGGCCAGGGCTACAATGAGCAGTTCTTC. Drawing the rest from reference TRBV19 and TRBJ2-1, the complete variable domain is DGGITQSPKYLFRKEGQNVTLSCEQNLNHDAMYWYRQDPGQGLRLIYYSQIVNDFQKGDIAEGYSVSREKKESFPLTVTSAQKNPTAFYLCASGQGYNEQFFGPGTRLTVL.

V is TRBV7-6 and J is TRBJ2-5; TRBD2 might be the D (6 bases). Germline CDR1 is SGHVS and CDR2 is FNYEAQ. The CDR3 is 14 amino acids. V was pared by 3 bases and J by 4 bases, with 12 bases between. CDR3 amino acids: CASSLTGVGETQYF. CDR3 DNA: TGTGCCAGCAGCTTGACGGGAGTAGGAGAGACCCAGTACTTC. Based on the CDR3 plus reference TRBV7-6 and TRBJ2-5, the full variable domain is GAGVSQSPRYKVTKRGQDVALRCDPISGHVSLYWYRQALGQGPEFLTYFNYEAQQDKSGLPNDRFSAERPEGSISTLTIQRTEQRDSAMYRCASSLTGVGETQYFGPGTRLLVL.

The table lists this clone with a few counts. The chain has TRBV3-1 (or the pseudogene TRBV3-2) and TRBJ2-5, with D perhaps matching TRBD2 (5 bases). V lost 2 bases and J 5 bases, leaving 12 bases between the germline ends. Germline lookup yields CDR1 LGHDT and CDR2 YNNKEL (reference sequence). The CDR3 is 14 residues long. This CDR3 is CASSQRRAGETQYF. The CDR3 coding sequence is TGTGCCAGCAGCCAAAGGCGGGCTGGGGAGACCCAGTACTTC.

The chain joins TRBV6-5 to TRBJ2-7; 9 positions agree with TRBD2. Per the germline V gene, CDR1 is MNHEY and CDR2 is SVGAGI. The CDR3 length is 15 residues. With V trimmed by 3 bases and J by 3 bases, 6 bases remained unmatched. Here the CDR3 DNA reads TGTGCCAGCAGTTATGCTGGCGGGAGGGTCTACGAGCAGTACTTC. Amino acids: CASSYAGGRVYEQYF.

V gene TRBV4-3 combines with J gene TRBJ1-2; 8 bases agree with TRBD1. Trimming removed 2 bases from V and 1 base from J; junction bases left unmatched: 6. CDR1 LGHNA and CDR2 YSLEER come from the germline V gene. The CDR3 is made up of 16 amino acids. CDR3 bases: TGCGCCAGCAGCCAAACGGACAGGGAGAATAACTATGGCTACACCTTC. Its protein product is CASSQTDRENNYGYTF.